These 3 T cell receptor beta chains were all obtained from the same sample, sequenced in a study of shared clonotypes between healthy human individuals. The naive CD8 population came from CD45RO-negative cells selected for CCR7, without terminally differentiated effector memory CD45RA+ cells. The protocol was immunoSEQ multiplex PCR, while the TCRdb copy is restricted to in-frame clones and leaves out a portion. The sample lists millions of clones, about 95% occurring once. The sequenced material came from naive CD8+ T cells sorted from blood. These receptors all stem from a man aged 18 to 30 in good health.

This clone appeared once. The gene calls are TRBV10-3 and TRBJ2-3; 10 bases are shared with TRBD2. Germline loops: CDR1 ENHRY, CDR2 SYGVKD. The CDR3 runs 15 residues. Losses at the gene ends were 1 base for V and 4 bases for J; bases not matched to a gene: 2. This chain's CDR3 is CAISELAGGADTQYF. CDR3 DNA: TGTGCCATCAGTGAGTTAGCGGGAGGAGCAGATACGCAGTATTTT.

The chain uses TRBV29-1 and TRBJ2-1; unclear D gene. V lost 7 bases and J 7 bases, leaving 17 bases between the germline ends. The CDR3 runs to 13 residues. Germline lookup yields CDR1 SQVTM and CDR2 ANQGSEA. The CDR3 is CSAAGPLLNEQFF. The CDR3 bases are TGCAGCGCAGCCGGACCCCTCCTGAATGAGCAGTTCTTC.

This chain links TRBV28 with TRBJ2-7, with a tentative D call TRBD2 (7 bases). Germline V gives CDR1 MDHEN, CDR2 SYDVKM. The length of the CDR3 is 16 residues. The ends were cut back, 2 bases at V and 3 bases at J, with 17 bases in the middle. CDR3 protein: CASSLPLRGGVYEQYF. CDR3 sequence (DNA): TGTGCCAGCAGTTTACCTCTGAGGGGGGGTGTCTACGAGCAGTACTTC.